The 22 T cell receptor beta chains listed next were all sequenced from one sample in a study of OX40 agonist ivuxolimab in advanced cancers. TCRdb's table, derived via immunoSEQ multiplex PCR, lists solely in-frame clones and lacks some. The table lists 65,000 to 95,000 clones, roughly 90% of them singletons. The sequenced sample was CD4+ or CD8+ T cells sorted from blood, obtained in a trial of the OX40 agonist ivuxolimab. These receptors came from an adult with an advanced solid tumor such as melanoma, head and neck, liver or kidney cancer.

This chain connects TRBV14 to TRBJ1-1; D possibly corresponds to TRBD1 (6 bases). The V end lost 4 bases, the J end lost 7 bases, and 13 bases lay between the germline ends. Germline lookup yields CDR1 SGHDN and CDR2 FVKESK. CDR3 length equals 13 residues. The CDR3 sequence: CASSPHGTLEAFF. For the CDR3, the DNA is TGTGCCAGCAGCCCCCACGGGACACTTGAAGCTTTCTTT.

In its sample, this clone was seen a few times. The CDR3: CASSDGSEAGGGTGELFF. The CDR3 nucleotides are TGTGCCAGCAGTGACGGTTCGGAAGCGGGTGGAGGCACCGGGGAGCTGTTTTTT. V is TRBV6-4 and J is TRBJ2-2; D may be TRBD2 (6 bases). CDR1 and CDR2 (germline): MRHNA, SNTAGT. The CDR3 extends over 18 amino acids. V was shortened by 2 bases and J by 4 bases, with 20 bases between the two germline ends.

This chain links TRBV5-4 with TRBJ2-3; possibly TRBD1 or TRBD2 for D (5 bases each). Germline-derived CDR1 and CDR2 are SGHNT and YYREEE (reference sequence). V was pared by 1 base and J by 5 bases, with 17 bases between. This CDR3 comprises 16 residues. The CDR3 DNA follows: TGTGCCAGCAGCTTGAAATCACTAGGGGCGGTAGATACGCAGTATTTT. This encodes CASSLKSLGAVDTQYF.

The chain couples TRBV2 to TRBJ2-5; a weak D match, TRBD2 (5 bases). The J call could be wrong; TRBJ2-7 is a better fit for the DNA end. CDR1 and CDR2 (germline): SNHLY, FYNNEI. The CDR3 is 12 residues long. The DNA for the CDR3 is TGTGCCAGCGCCGAGGGCTCCTACGAGCAGTACTTC. It specifies CASAEGSYEQYF.

The V call is TRBV7-3, the J call TRBJ2-3; tentative D call: TRBD2 (6 bases). Between the trimmed V and J ends, which lost 4 bases and 0 bases, there was a span of 8 bases. Germline lookup yields CDR1 SGHTA and CDR2 FQGTGA. The CDR3 contains 14 residues. This CDR3 is CASSWAGSTDTQYF. The CDR3 DNA follows: TGTGCCAGCAGCTGGGCGGGGAGCACAGATACGCAGTATTTT.

The gene calls are TRBV5-1 and TRBJ1-2, with D possibly matching TRBD1 (6 bases). This CDR3 region has 14 residues. V lost 3 bases to trimming and J lost 3 bases, with 12 bases between them. Germline CDR1 SGHRS, CDR2 YFSETQ. CDR3 region: CASSWDKPHYGYTF. The CDR3 nucleotides read TGCGCCAGCAGCTGGGACAAACCTCACTATGGCTACACCTTC. Using reference TRBV5-1 and TRBJ1-2 for the parts outside the CDR3, the full variable domain is KAGVTQTPRYLIKTRGQQVTLSCSPISGHRSVSWYQQTPGQGLQFLFEYFSETQRNKGNFPGRFSGRQFSNSRSEMNVSTLELGDSALYLCASSWDKPHYGYTFGSGTRLTVV.

The V and J genes are TRBV7-8 and TRBJ2-3, with unresolved D. This CDR3 has 15 residues. Germline CDR1 SGHVS, CDR2 FQNEAQ. V was cut by 1 base and J by 3 bases, with 11 bases left in between. The CDR3 loop is CASSLGTRRTDTQYF. The CDR3 region has the DNA TGTGCCAGCAGCTTAGGCACCAGGCGGACAGATACGCAGTATTTT.

The chain employs TRBV5-6 and TRBJ1-6, with D perhaps matching TRBD1 (6 bases). There are 14 residues in the CDR3. V dropped 2 bases and J dropped 9 bases, with 12 bases sitting between them. Germline values: CDR1 SGHDT, CDR2 YYEEEE. CDR3 sequence: CASSFQGSSSPLHF. The DNA of the CDR3 is TGTGCCAGCAGCTTTCAGGGGTCGAGTTCACCCCTCCACTTT.

The chain recombines TRBV6-1 with TRBJ2-7, with D possibly matching TRBD1 (6 bases). V was trimmed by 1 base and J by 9 bases, leaving 19 bases between them. CDR1 and CDR2 from the germline V gene are MNHNS and SASEGT. The length of the CDR3 is 15 residues. CDR3 loop: CASSEGNVRGFRQYF. CDR3 nucleotides: TGTGCCAGCAGTGAAGGGAACGTCAGGGGTTTTCGGCAGTACTTC.

The gene calls are TRBV7-9 and TRBJ2-7, with D perhaps matching TRBD1 (8 bases). The CDR3 is 16 residues long. Trimming cost V 5 bases and J 2 bases, with 19 bases left between them. CDR1 is SEHNR and CDR2 is FQNEAQ in the germline V gene (reference sequence). In nucleotides, the CDR3 is TGTGCCAGCAGCCACCCCGACAGGGGAGGGACCTACGAGCAGTACTTC. It codes for CASSHPDRGGTYEQYF.

The gene calls are TRBV29-1 and TRBJ1-2, with D hard to call. There are 10 residues in the CDR3. The V end lost 5 bases, the J end lost 5 bases, and 6 bases lay between the germline ends. Germline CDR1 is SQVTM and CDR2 is ANQGSEA. The CDR3, as DNA: TGCAGCGTTAAGGAGTATGGCTACACCTTC. It codes for CSVKEYGYTF.

This rearrangement joins TRBV30 to TRBJ1-3, with 8 positions matching TRBD1. V trimming: 1 base; J trimming: 4 bases; junction bases outside the gene matches: 3. The CDR3 totals 14 residues. In germline, CDR1 is GTSNPN, CDR2 SVGIG (reference sequence). The CDR3, as DNA: TGTGCCTGGAGTGGGACAGGGTTCGGAAACACCATATATTTT. Translated: CAWSGTGFGNTIYF.

This chain uses TRBV19 with TRBJ2-7; 7 nucleotides agree with TRBD1. CDR1 is LNHDA, CDR2 SQIVND, per germline (reference sequence). CDR3 length: 17 residues. V was pared by 3 bases and J by 3 bases, with 14 bases of the junction left unmatched. CDR3 loop: CASSMIRTPGQLYEQYF. CDR3 nucleotides: TGTGCCAGTAGTATGATCCGCACGCCGGGACAGCTCTACGAGCAGTACTTC.

CDR3 loop: CASSLPENTEAFF. In nucleotides, the CDR3 is TGTGCCAGCAGTTTACCCGAGAACACTGAAGCTTTCTTT. The V gene is TRBV28, the J gene TRBJ1-1; D ambiguous. Germline V gene lookup returns CDR1 MDHEN and CDR2 SYDVKM. With 2 bases removed from V and 1 base from J, the gap between germline ends came to 5 bases. CDR3 length: 13 amino acids.

The chain couples TRBV7-9 to TRBJ2-3; D possibly corresponds to TRBD2 (6 bases). Germline V lookup: CDR1 SEHNR, CDR2 FQNEAQ (reference sequence). The CDR3 length is 14 residues. V lost 5 bases and J 0 bases, leaving 9 bases between the germline ends. CDR3 in amino acids: CASSEAGSTDTQYF. The CDR3 DNA reads as TGTGCCAGCAGCGAAGCGGGTAGCACAGATACGCAGTATTTT.

V is TRBV7-9 and J is TRBJ2-7; D gene ambiguous. The CDR3 length is 14 residues. The V end was cut by 1 base, the J end by 3 bases, with 10 bases between. Germline CDR1 is SEHNR and CDR2 is FQNEAQ (reference sequence). The CDR3 region is CASSLGAVGYEQYF. As DNA, the CDR3 is TGTGCCAGCAGCTTAGGCGCAGTGGGCTACGAGCAGTACTTC.

The chain has TRBV15 and TRBJ2-1, with 12 positions matching TRBD2. Trimming took 2 bases from V and 3 from J; bases not matched to a gene: 11. The CDR3 has 19 residues. Germline V gene lookup returns CDR1 LNHNV and CDR2 YYDKDF (reference sequence). The CDR3, as DNA: TGTGCCACCAGCAGATCCCGGACTAGCGGGAACCGCATCTACAATGAGCAGTTCTTC. Translating it yields CATSRSRTSGNRIYNEQFF.

This sequence joins TRBV30 and TRBJ1-4; the match to TRBD1 covers 11 bases. This CDR3 is 15 amino acids long. V was pared by 0 bases and J by 7 bases, with 4 bases of the junction left unmatched. Germline CDR1 GTSNPN, CDR2 SVGIG (reference sequence). The DNA of the CDR3 is TGTGCCTGGAGTGTACTTGGGACAGGGGGTGAAAAACTGTTTTTT. Its protein product is CAWSVLGTGGEKLFF.

This rearrangement joins TRBV9 to TRBJ2-1; no clear D. The CDR3 is made up of 12 amino acids. From germline, CDR1 is SGDLS and CDR2 YYNGEE. V gave up 6 bases and J gave up 0 bases, with 4 bases separating them. The CDR3 loop is CASTSSYNEQFF. As DNA, the CDR3 is TGTGCCAGCACTAGCTCCTACAATGAGCAGTTCTTC.

This sequence joins TRBV28 and TRBJ2-3, with D possibly TRBD1 on 7 matching bases. V lost 4 bases and J 2 bases, leaving 19 bases between the germline ends. This CDR3 is built from 17 residues. Germline CDR1 is MDHEN and CDR2 is SYDVKM. Written as DNA, the CDR3 is TGTGCCAGCAGTTGGAGGGGGCCTTCGGGAAACACAGATACGCAGTATTTT. This codes for CASSWRGPSGNTDTQYF.

This sequence joins TRBV11-2 and TRBJ2-7; 9 nucleotides agree with TRBD1. This CDR3 has 15 residues. The germline CDR1 and CDR2 sequences are SGHAT and FQNNGV. V lost 2 bases and J lost 5; bases outside the gene matches: 7. The CDR3: CASSLQGTGFHEQYF. In DNA form, the CDR3 reads TGTGCCAGCAGCTTACAGGGGACAGGGTTCCACGAGCAGTACTTC.

The gene calls are TRBV30 and TRBJ1-5; tentatively, D is TRBD1 (5 bases). Germline V gene lookup returns CDR1 GTSNPN and CDR2 SVGIG (reference sequence). Between the trimmed V and J ends, which lost 0 bases and 7 bases, there was a span of 13 bases. This CDR3 has 14 amino acids. DNA for the CDR3: TGTGCCTGGAGTGTACGCGGCAGGGACCAGCCCCAGCATTTT. This translates into CAWSVRGRDQPQHF.